The 15 T cell receptor beta chains in this list originate from one sample, sequenced in a study of T cells in Graves' hyperthyroidism and ophthalmopathy. Regions amplified from RNA transcripts were the TCR beta CDR3 regions. The TCR CDR3 was amplified in a first-round RT-PCR using the HTBI primer set. In TCRdb, the multiplex PCR reads were re-called with MiXCR into one record per CDR3 protein. The sample has about 520,000 distinct CDR3 sequences; about 24% are singletons. Specimen: blood. The receptors originated from a woman in her 30s with Graves' ophthalmopathy.

V and J are TRBV7-2 and TRBJ2-5; TRBD1 matches 9 bases. Germline CDR1 reads SGHTA; CDR2 reads FQGNSA. J was trimmed by 5 bases and V by 6 bases; bases with no gene match: 7. The CDR3 extends over 14 amino acids. CDR3 sequence (DNA): TGTGCCAGCAGGGTCACCGGGACAGGGGAGACCCAGTACTTC. Translating it yields CASRVTGTGETQYF.

The CDR3 DNA reads as TGCGCCAGCAGCCAAGGCCCCCCCTGGGGACTAGCGGGAGGGCCACACGAGCAGTACTTC. It yields the protein CASSQGPPWGLAGGPHEQYF. The V gene is TRBV4-1, the J gene TRBJ2-7, with 16 nucleotides matching TRBD2. Germline loops: CDR1 MGHRA, CDR2 YSYEKL. V lost 1 base, J lost 5 bases, and 14 bases stayed unmatched. The CDR3 has 20 amino acids.

This clonotype occurred many times. The rearrangement uses TRBV2 and TRBJ1-5; D gene ambiguous. The V gene lost 7 bases and the J gene lost 0 bases, with 4 bases spanning the gap. This CDR3 is 12 amino acids long. CDR1 SNHLY and CDR2 FYNNEI come from the germline V gene. The CDR3 coding sequence is TGTGCCAGCACCGGTAGCAATCAGCCCCAGCATTTT. It is translated as CASTGSNQPQHF.

This clonotype was detected many times. The chain links TRBV6-2 or TRBV6-3 to TRBJ2-7; no clear D. V was cut by 0 bases and J by 6 bases, with 12 bases left in between. The CDR3 sequence is 14 residues long. Germline assignment: CDR1 MNHEY and CDR2 SVGEGT. The CDR3 DNA reads TGTGCCAGCAGTTACTCGGAAAGGGTTCGCGAGCAGTACTTC. Its translation: CASSYSERVREQYF.

This chain connects TRBV29-1 to TRBJ1-1, with no clear D. The germline CDR1 and CDR2 sequences are SQVTM and ANQGSEA. V shed 1 base and J shed 1 base, with 10 bases lying between them. CDR3 length: 14 residues. CDR3 protein: CSVEAGRSNTEAFF. CDR3 bases: TGCAGCGTTGAAGCCGGCCGGTCGAACACTGAAGCTTTCTTT.

This clonotype showed up just a few times. This chain joins TRBV6-1 and TRBJ1-1, with unresolved D. Germline CDR1 reads MNHNS; CDR2 reads SASEGT. Trimming removed 4 bases from V and 0 bases from J, with 6 bases in between. This CDR3 spans 13 amino acids. CDR3 DNA: TGTGCCAGCAGTGGAGCGATGAACACTGAAGCTTTCTTT. Translated, it gives CASSGAMNTEAFF.

In this sample, this clonotype turned up many times. The rearrangement links TRBV28 to TRBJ2-2; 9 bases fit TRBD1. The CDR3 totals 15 residues. Germline CDR1 is MDHEN and CDR2 is SYDVKM. The ends lost 3 bases at V and 3 bases at J; junction bases unmatched: 2. CDR3 bases: TGTGCCAGCAGTTTCGGGGACAGGGACACCGGGGAGCTGTTTTTT. It translates to CASSFGDRDTGELFF.

This rearrangement joins TRBV3-1 to TRBJ2-7; 9 bases fit TRBD2. This CDR3 spans 15 amino acids. From germline, CDR1 is LGHDT and CDR2 YNNKEL (reference sequence). Trimming at V came to 4 bases and at J to 3 bases, leaving 7 bases not matched to a gene. CDR3 sequence reads: CASSPWAGGIYEQYF. CDR3 DNA: TGTGCCAGCAGCCCGTGGGCGGGAGGGATCTACGAGCAGTACTTC.

This clonotype was seen repeatedly, ten times or more. The DNA for the CDR3 is TGTGCCATCAGTACAGGGGGCACTGAAGCTTTCTTT. This encodes CAISTGGTEAFF. The rearrangement joins TRBV10-3 to TRBJ1-1; the match to TRBD1 covers 8 bases. The CDR3 contains 12 residues. J was trimmed by 4 bases and V by 5 bases; bases with no gene match: 0. Germline lookup yields CDR1 ENHRY and CDR2 SYGVKD.

The sample holds a few counts of this clonotype. The rearrangement joins TRBV12-3 or TRBV12-4 to TRBJ2-7; 10 bases line up with TRBD1. The CDR3 extends over 14 amino acids. V trimming: 6 bases; J trimming: 3 bases; junction bases outside the gene matches: 5. CDR3 region: CASRPGQGGYEQYF. Here the CDR3 DNA reads TGTGCCAGCAGACCCGGACAGGGGGGCTACGAGCAGTACTTC.

This clonotype was seen at least ten times. The chain has TRBV18 and TRBJ2-6, with TRBD2 as a possible D gene (5 bases). Germline lookup yields CDR1 KGHSH and CDR2 LQKENI. The length of the CDR3 is 16 residues. Trimming took off 2 bases at V and 6 bases at J, with 14 bases between the two ends. The chain's CDR3 is CASSPIITGMANVLTF. The CDR3 nucleotides read TGTGCCAGCTCACCAATCATCACGGGAATGGCCAACGTCCTGACTTTC.

In this sample, this clonotype turned up a few times. A much more abundant neighbour one base away suggests this may be a read error. This CDR3 fails to terminate in the conserved phenylalanine or tryptophan, so it likely reflects a read error. The chain is built from TRBV13 and TRBJ2-7, with TRBD2 identical over 9 bases. With 1 base clipped from V and 5 bases from J, the junction kept 9 bases outside the gene matches. The CDR3 extends over 16 amino acids. Germline loops: CDR1 PRHDT, CDR2 FYEKMQ (reference sequence). CDR3 loop: CASSLVSGAGGHEQYL. Here the CDR3 DNA reads TGTGCCAGCAGCTTAGTGTCCGGGGCGGGGGGGCACGAGCAGTACTTG.

This clonotype was counted ten times or more. The CDR3 protein is CSARETGFSYEQYF. The CDR3 coding sequence is TGCAGTGCTAGGGAGACAGGGTTCTCCTACGAGCAGTACTTC. The rearrangement joins TRBV20-1 to TRBJ2-7; TRBD1 matches at 7 bases. Germline V CDR1 and CDR2: DFQATT, SNEGSKA (reference sequence). The V segment lost 3 bases and the J segment 0 bases; nucleotides outside the gene matches: 5. The CDR3 runs to 14 residues.

This clonotype appeared many times. V and J are TRBV29-1 and TRBJ2-7, with 7 bases that match TRBD1. After removal of 6 bases from V and 0 bases from J, the junction contained 2 bases not matched to a gene. The CDR3 is 12 residues long. The germline gives CDR1 SQVTM, CDR2 ANQGSEA. CDR3 residues: CSVGTVSYEQYF. In DNA form, the CDR3 reads TGCAGCGTAGGGACAGTCTCCTACGAGCAGTACTTC.

Turning to this clonotype: At one boundary the junction diverges from the germline segment, which might be a read error. The chain couples TRBV7-9 to TRBJ1-1; D is perhaps TRBD1 (5 bases). Germline V gives CDR1 SEHNR, CDR2 FQNEAQ (reference sequence). There are 14 residues in the CDR3. The CDR3 DNA reads as TGTGCCAGCAGCTGGGACGTAACGTCTGCTGATGCTTTCTTT. Amino acids: CASSWDVTSADAFF.